The clone carrying this TCR beta chain was detected ten times or more. Its antigen is unknown. Germline V gene lookup returns CDR1 DFQATT and CDR2 SNEGSKA (reference sequence). This CDR3 has 13 amino acids. J lost 7 bases, V lost 7 bases, and 7 bases had no gene match. The authors used template switching to add a universal primer site and gave cDNA unique molecular identifiers. TCRdb fed the 5' RACE reads into MiXCR, producing one record per CDR3 protein. This table holds about 150,000 distinct CDR3 sequences, roughly 3.2% found once. This sample was included in a study of identical twins. Findings and caveats of the study: In zero-insertion analyses, partial confounding could arise from invariant MAIT and iNKT cells. Donors were not followed over many years; analysis was cross-sectional. Out-of-frame alpha sequences shared by twins were enriched for low generation probability.

The sample taken for sequencing was memory T cells sorted from blood. The V gene is TRBV20-1, the J gene TRBJ1-2; TRBD1 aligns across 12 bases. The receptor comes from a man younger than 35 in good health. The CDR3 DNA is TGCAGTGTAATGGGACAGGGGGCGTCTGGCTACACCTTC. It encodes CSVMGQGASGYTF.